This T cell receptor (beta chain) was found in a study of cytomegalovirus exposure and HLA in healthy donors. Whole-study results and caveats: Most TCRs appeared rarely, but some public TCRs recurred in many donors. In a later analysis, compared with equally common non-associated chains, HLA-associated beta chains were more expanded.

Use of 60 Vbeta and 13 Jbeta primers characterized the PCR. TCRdb's copy holds only in-frame clones and misses some; the assay was immunoSEQ multiplex PCR. The profile shows 90,000 to 120,000 clones, more than 60% of them singletons. The sample holds one count of this clone. Antigen specificity is unknown. The germline V gene encodes CDR1 ENHRY and CDR2 SYGVKD. V lost 9 bases and J lost 4, with 20 bases in between. This CDR3 region has 15 residues. At sampling all donors were nominally healthy, likely with unrecorded immune exposures. This receptor was obtained from a female donor in good health and CMV-seropositive. This chain joins TRBV10-3 and TRBJ2-3; perhaps TRBD2 as D (6 bases). Sample: PBMCs. The CDR3 here is CAISITGLLPDTQYF. The DNA for the CDR3 is TGTGCCATTAGTATCACGGGACTCTTACCAGATACGCAGTATTTT.